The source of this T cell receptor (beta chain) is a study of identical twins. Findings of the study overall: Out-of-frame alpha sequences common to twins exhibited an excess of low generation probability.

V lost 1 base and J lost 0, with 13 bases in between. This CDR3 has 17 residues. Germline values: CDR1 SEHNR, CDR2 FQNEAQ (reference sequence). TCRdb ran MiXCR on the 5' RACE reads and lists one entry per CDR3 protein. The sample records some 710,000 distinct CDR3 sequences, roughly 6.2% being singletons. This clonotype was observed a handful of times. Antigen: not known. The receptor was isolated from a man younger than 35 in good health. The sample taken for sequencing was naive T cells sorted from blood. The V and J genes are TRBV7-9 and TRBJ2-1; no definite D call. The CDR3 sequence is CASSLGMGLSSYNEQFF. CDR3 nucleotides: TGTGCCAGCAGCTTAGGCATGGGTTTATCCTCCTACAATGAGCAGTTCTTC.